Included here is one TCR beta chain sequence, with context. Assay: immunoSEQ multiplex PCR; the TCRdb copy retains only in-frame clones and omits some. This sample has tens of thousands of clones, with 88% found just once. The sample is drawn from a study of blood T cell repertoires in COVID-19. Trimming shortened V by 0 bases and J by 5 bases, and 23 bases separated the two germline ends. Germline values: CDR1 SGHTS, CDR2 YDEGEE. The CDR3 consists of 18 residues. The sequence was collected from a human donor in a cohort sampled during active COVID-19. The chain links TRBV5-8 to TRBJ2-5; tentatively, D is TRBD2 (6 bases). The sequenced sample consisted of peripheral blood. Written as DNA, the CDR3 is TGTGCCAGCAGCTTGGGGCGGGACTCCATCGGGGCCAGGGAGACCCAGTACTTC. Encoded protein: CASSLGRDSIGARETQYF. The variable domain in full, completed from reference TRBV5-8 and TRBJ2-5, reads EAGVTQSPTHLIKTRGQQATLRCSPISGHTSVYWYQQALGLGLQFLLWYDEGEERNRGNFPPRFSGRQFPNYSSELNVNALELEDSALYLCASSLGRDSIGARETQYFGPGTRLLVL.